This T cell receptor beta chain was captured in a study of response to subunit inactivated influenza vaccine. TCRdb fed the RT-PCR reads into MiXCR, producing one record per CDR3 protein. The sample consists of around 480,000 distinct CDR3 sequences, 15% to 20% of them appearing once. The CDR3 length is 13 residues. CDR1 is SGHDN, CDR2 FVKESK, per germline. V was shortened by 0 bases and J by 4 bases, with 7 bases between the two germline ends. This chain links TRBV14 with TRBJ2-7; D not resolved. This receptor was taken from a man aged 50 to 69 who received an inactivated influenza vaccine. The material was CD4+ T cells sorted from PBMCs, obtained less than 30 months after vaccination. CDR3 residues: CASSQERSYEQYF. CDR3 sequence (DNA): TGTGCCAGCAGCCAAGAGAGATCATACGAGCAGTACTTC.